The rows below give T cell receptor beta chains drawn from one sample of a study of chemoradiotherapy in HPV16-positive cancers. The table came from immunoSEQ multiplex PCR; TCRdb's copy has only in-frame clones and leaves some out. This table holds about 5,000 clones, over 60% found once. This material was acquired from a patient who underwent chemoradiotherapy. The receptor set was obtained from a human donor with HPV-associated anogenital cancer. CDR3s include the opening cysteine and the closing phenylalanine or tryptophan. The D gene is left open where the match is weak. Clone size is not always given. Where it is, it says once, few, many or a class for expanded clones.

J,V,D,size,CDR3,DNA
TRBJ1-2,TRBV6-1,-,-,CASSPGGVANYGYTF,TGTGCCAGCAGCCCCGGCGGGGTGGCTAACTATGGCTACACCTTC
TRBJ2-7,TRBV11-3,TRBD2,-,CASSYIAGVYEQYF,TGTGCCAGCAGCTACATAGCGGGAGTGTACGAGCAGTACTTC
TRBJ1-5,TRBV19,-,-,CASSIVRGNNQPQHF,TGTGCCAGTAGTATTGTTCGCGGAAACAATCAGCCCCAGCATTTT
TRBJ2-5,TRBV4-3,-,once,CASSQTGQTTQYF,TGCGCCAGCAGCCAAACAGGGCAAACGACCCAGTACTTC
TRBJ2-1,TRBV5-4,-,-,CASSLWPPSYNEQFF,TGTGCCAGCAGCTTGTGGCCCCCCTCCTACAATGAGCAGTTCTTC
TRBJ2-2,TRBV28,TRBD2,-,CASSSGGARGELFF,TGTGCCAGCAGCTCGGGGGGGGCAAGGGGGGAGCTGTTTTTT
TRBJ2-7,TRBV7-9,-,-,CASSLNWGDYEQYF,TGTGCCAGCAGCTTAAATTGGGGGGACTACGAGCAGTACTTC
TRBJ2-1,TRBV5-6,-,-,CASSLDVRTTQFF,TGTGCCAGCAGCTTGGACGTAAGGACCACACAGTTCTTC
TRBJ2-3,TRBV18,TRBD2,once,CASSPPERGVEDTQYF,TGTGCCAGCTCACCACCGGAGCGGGGGGTGGAGGATACGCAGTATTTT
TRBJ1-1,TRBV11-3,TRBD1,-,CASSPRQGQLHTEAFF,TGTGCCAGCAGCCCCCGACAGGGACAACTCCACACTGAAGCTTTCTTT
TRBJ1-2,TRBV7-2,-,-,CASSLSAPAPVYGYTF,TGTGCCAGCAGCTTATCAGCACCGGCACCCGTTTATGGCTACACCTTC
TRBJ2-7,TRBV7-2,-,-,CASSPGWRRIGSYEQYF,TGTGCCAGCAGCCCTGGGTGGCGGAGAATAGGCTCCTACGAGCAGTACTTC
TRBJ1-5,TRBV28,TRBD1,-,CASSPRTGLQPQHF,TGTGCCAGCAGTCCGCGGACAGGGCTTCAGCCCCAGCATTTT
TRBJ1-6,TRBV6-1,TRBD1,-,CATTHRARQGSPLHF,TGTGCCACGACACACAGGGCTAGACAGGGTTCACCCCTCCACTTT
TRBJ1-5,TRBV6-1,TRBD1,-,CASSRTGIRIQPQHF,TGTGCCAGCAGCCGGACAGGGATAAGAATTCAGCCCCAGCATTTT
TRBJ2-6,TRBV27,-,-,CASSLQGTGANVLTF,TGTGCCAGCAGTCTTCAGGGTACTGGGGCCAACGTCCTGACTTTC
TRBJ2-3,TRBV2,-,-,CASRGTRGADTQYF,TGTGCCAGCAGGGGTACTAGGGGGGCAGATACGCAGTATTTT
TRBJ1-1,TRBV18,-,-,CASSPGQGPAFF,TGTGCCAGCTCACCAGGGCAGGGACCAGCTTTCTTT
TRBJ1-4,TRBV19,-,-,CASSARFRQVPNEKLFF,TGTGCCAGTAGTGCAAGATTCAGACAGGTTCCTAATGAAAAACTGTTTTTT
TRBJ2-1,TRBV7-9,-,-,CASSPFGGAFYNEQFF,TGTGCCAGCAGCCCCTTTGGGGGGGCTTTTTACAATGAGCAGTTCTTC
TRBJ2-1,TRBV4-3,-,-,CASSQDLGGGTLYNEQFF,TGCGCCAGCAGCCAAGATCTTGGGGGAGGTACCCTCTACAATGAGCAGTTCTTC
TRBJ1-2,TRBV5-4,-,few,CASSFLEKMDGYTF,TGTGCCAGCAGCTTCTTAGAAAAAATGGATGGCTACACCTTC
TRBJ1-4,TRBV29-1,-,once,CSAWTVREKLFF,TGCAGCGCTTGGACAGTCCGGGAAAAACTGTTTTTT
TRBJ1-2,TRBV27,-,-,CASSPTGLHGYTF,TGTGCCAGCAGCCCCACAGGACTCCATGGCTACACCTTC
TRBJ1-1,TRBV30,-,-,CAWSVQGAFRANTEAFF,TGTGCCTGGAGTGTACAGGGTGCGTTTCGGGCGAACACTGAAGCTTTCTTT
TRBJ2-1,TRBV9,-,-,CASSVGTWGNEQFF,TGTGCCAGCAGCGTAGGGACCTGGGGCAATGAGCAGTTCTTC
TRBJ2-1,TRBV2,-,-,CASKTGAGNEQFF,TGTGCCAGCAAGACGGGAGCGGGTAATGAGCAGTTCTTC
TRBJ1-1,TRBV6-1,-,-,CASSRGGLGTEAFF,TGTGCCAGCAGCCGGGGTGGATTGGGCACTGAAGCTTTCTTT
TRBJ2-2,TRBV5-1,-,-,CASSLGGLVTGELFF,TGCGCCAGCAGCTTGGGGGGACTCGTCACCGGGGAGCTGTTTTTT